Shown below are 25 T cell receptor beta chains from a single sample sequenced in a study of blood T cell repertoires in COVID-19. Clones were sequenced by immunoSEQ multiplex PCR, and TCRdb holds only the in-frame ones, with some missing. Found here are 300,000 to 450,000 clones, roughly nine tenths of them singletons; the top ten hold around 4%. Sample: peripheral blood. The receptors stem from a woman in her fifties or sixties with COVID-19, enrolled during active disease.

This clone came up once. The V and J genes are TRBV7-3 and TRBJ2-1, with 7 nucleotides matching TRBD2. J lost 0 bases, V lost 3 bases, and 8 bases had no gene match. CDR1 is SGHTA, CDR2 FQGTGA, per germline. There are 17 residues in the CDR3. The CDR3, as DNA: TGTGCCAGCAGCTTGGGAAGGGGCGGGAGCTCCTACAATGAGCAGTTCTTC. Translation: CASSLGRGGSSYNEQFF.

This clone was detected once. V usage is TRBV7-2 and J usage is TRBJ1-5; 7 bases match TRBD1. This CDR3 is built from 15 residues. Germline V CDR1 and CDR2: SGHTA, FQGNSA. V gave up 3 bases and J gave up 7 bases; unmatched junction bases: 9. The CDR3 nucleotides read TGTGCCAGCAGCTTCCTTCAGCTGACAGGGCAGCCCCAGCATTTT. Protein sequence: CASSFLQLTGQPQHF.

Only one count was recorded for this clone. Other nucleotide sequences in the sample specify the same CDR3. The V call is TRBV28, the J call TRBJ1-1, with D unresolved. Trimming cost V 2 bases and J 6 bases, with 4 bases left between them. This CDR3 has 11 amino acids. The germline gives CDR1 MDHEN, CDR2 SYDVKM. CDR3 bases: TGTGCCAGCAGTTTACGGGCTGAAGCTTTCTTT. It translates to CASSLRAEAFF.

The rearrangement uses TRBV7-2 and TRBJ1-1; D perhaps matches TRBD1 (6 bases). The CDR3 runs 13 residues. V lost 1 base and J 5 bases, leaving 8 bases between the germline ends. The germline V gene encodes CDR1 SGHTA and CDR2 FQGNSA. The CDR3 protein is CASSLGGRTEAFF. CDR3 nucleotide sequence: TGTGCCAGCAGCTTAGGGGGGCGAACTGAAGCTTTCTTT.

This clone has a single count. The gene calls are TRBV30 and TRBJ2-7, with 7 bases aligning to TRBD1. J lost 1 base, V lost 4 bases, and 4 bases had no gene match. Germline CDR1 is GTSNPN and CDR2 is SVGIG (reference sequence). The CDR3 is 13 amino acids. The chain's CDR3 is CAWNRGTSYEQYF. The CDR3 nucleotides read TGTGCCTGGAACAGGGGAACATCCTACGAGCAGTACTTC.

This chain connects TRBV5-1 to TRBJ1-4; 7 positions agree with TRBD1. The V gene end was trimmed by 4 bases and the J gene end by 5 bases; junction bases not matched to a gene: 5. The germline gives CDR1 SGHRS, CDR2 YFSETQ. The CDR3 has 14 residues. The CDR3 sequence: CASSVGQPNEKLFF. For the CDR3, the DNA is TGCGCCAGCAGCGTGGGACAGCCAAATGAAAAACTGTTTTTT.

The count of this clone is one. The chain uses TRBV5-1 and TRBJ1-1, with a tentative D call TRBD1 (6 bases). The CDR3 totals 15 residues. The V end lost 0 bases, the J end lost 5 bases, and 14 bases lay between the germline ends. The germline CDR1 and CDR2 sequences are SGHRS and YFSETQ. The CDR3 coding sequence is TGCGCCAGCAGCTTGGCCTTAGGGGGGGAAACTGAAGCTTTCTTT. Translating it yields CASSLALGGETEAFF.

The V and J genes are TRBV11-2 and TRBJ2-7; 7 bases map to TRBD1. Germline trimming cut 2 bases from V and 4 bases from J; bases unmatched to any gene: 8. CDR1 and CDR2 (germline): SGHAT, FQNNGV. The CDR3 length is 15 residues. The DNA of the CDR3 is TGTGCCAGCAGCTTACTCGGACAGGAGTTTTACGAGCAGTACTTC. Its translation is CASSLLGQEFYEQYF.

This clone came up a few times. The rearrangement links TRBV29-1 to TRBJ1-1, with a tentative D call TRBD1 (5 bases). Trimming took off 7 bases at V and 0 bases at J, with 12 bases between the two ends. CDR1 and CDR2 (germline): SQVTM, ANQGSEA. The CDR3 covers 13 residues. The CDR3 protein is CSGLAGLNTEAFF. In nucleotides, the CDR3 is TGCAGCGGGCTAGCGGGGCTGAACACTGAAGCTTTCTTT. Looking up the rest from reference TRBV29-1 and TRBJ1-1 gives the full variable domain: SAVISQKPSRDICQRGTSLTIQCQVDSQVTMMFWYRQQPGQSLTLIATANQGSEATYESGFVIDKFPISRPNLTFSTLTVSNMSPEDSSIYLCSGLAGLNTEAFFGQGTRLTVV.

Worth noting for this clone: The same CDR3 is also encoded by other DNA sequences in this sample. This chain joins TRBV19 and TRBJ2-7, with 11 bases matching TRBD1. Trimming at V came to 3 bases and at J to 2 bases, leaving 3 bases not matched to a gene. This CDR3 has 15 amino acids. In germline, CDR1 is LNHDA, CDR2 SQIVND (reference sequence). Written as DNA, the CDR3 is TGTGCCAGTAGTATGGGGACAGGGGGAACCTACGAGCAGTACTTC. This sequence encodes CASSMGTGGTYEQYF.

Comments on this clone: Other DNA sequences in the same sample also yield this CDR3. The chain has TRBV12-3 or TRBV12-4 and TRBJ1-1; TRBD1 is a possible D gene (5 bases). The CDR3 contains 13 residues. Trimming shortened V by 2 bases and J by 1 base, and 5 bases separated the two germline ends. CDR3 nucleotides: TGTGCCAGCAGTTTAAGGGGGAACACTGAAGCTTTCTTT. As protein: CASSLRGNTEAFF.

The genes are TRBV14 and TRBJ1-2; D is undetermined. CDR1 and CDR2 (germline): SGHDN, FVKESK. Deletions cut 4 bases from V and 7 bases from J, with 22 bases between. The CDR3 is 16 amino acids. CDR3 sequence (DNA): TGTGCCAGCAGCCTGCCCCGGGGTTTTCGAGGGCCTGGCTACACCTTC. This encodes CASSLPRGFRGPGYTF. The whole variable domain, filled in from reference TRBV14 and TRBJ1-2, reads EAGVTQFPSHSVIEKGQTVTLRCDPISGHDNLYWYRRVMGKEIKFLLHFVKESKQDESGMPNNRFLAERTGGTYSTLKVQPAELEDSGVYFCASSLPRGFRGPGYTFGSGTRLTVV.

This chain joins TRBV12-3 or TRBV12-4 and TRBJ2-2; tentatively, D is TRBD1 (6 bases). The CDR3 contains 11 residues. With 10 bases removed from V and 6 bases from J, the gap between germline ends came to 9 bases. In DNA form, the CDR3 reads TGTGCCACCAGGGGAGCCGGGGAGCTGTTTTTT. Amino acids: CATRGAGELFF.

The DNA for the CDR3 is TGTGCCATCAGTGAGGGCAGGGGGTTTGGCTATGGCTACACCTTC. Translating it yields CAISEGRGFGYGYTF. This rearrangement joins TRBV10-3 to TRBJ1-2; 7 bases agree with TRBD1. The CDR3 length is 15 residues. Germline lookup yields CDR1 ENHRY and CDR2 SYGVKD. The trim removed 2 bases at V and 4 bases at J, leaving 7 bases unmatched.

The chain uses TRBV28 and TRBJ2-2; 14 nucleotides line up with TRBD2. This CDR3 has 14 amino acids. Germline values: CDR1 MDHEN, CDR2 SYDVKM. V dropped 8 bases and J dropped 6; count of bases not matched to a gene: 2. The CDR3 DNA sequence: TGTGCCAGCTCGACTAGCGGGGGGGCCGGGGAGCTGTTTTTT. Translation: CASSTSGGAGELFF.

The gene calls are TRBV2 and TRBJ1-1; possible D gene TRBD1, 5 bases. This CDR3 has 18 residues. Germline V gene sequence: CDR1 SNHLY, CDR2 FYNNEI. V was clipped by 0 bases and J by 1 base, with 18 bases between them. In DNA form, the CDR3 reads TGTGCCAGCAGTGAAGCGCTAGGGGCACGCTCCCAGAACACTGAAGCTTTCTTT. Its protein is CASSEALGARSQNTEAFF. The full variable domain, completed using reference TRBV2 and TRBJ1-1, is EPEVTQTPSHQVTQMGQEVILRCVPISNHLYFYWYRQILGQKVEFLVSFYNNEISEKSEIFDDQFSVERPDGSNFTLKIRSTKLEDSAMYFCASSEALGARSQNTEAFFGQGTRLTVV.

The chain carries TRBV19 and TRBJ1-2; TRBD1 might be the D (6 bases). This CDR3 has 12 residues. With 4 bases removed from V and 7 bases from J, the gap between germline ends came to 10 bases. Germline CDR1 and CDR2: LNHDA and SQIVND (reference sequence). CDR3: CASSTGVGGYTF. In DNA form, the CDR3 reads TGTGCCAGTAGTACAGGGGTAGGTGGCTACACCTTC.

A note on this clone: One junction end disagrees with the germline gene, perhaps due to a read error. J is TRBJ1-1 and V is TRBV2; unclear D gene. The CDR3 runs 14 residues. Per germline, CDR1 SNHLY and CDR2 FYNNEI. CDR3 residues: CASSERAVNPEAFF. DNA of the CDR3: TGTGCCAGCAGTGAACGAGCGGTGAACCCTGAAGCTTTCTTT.

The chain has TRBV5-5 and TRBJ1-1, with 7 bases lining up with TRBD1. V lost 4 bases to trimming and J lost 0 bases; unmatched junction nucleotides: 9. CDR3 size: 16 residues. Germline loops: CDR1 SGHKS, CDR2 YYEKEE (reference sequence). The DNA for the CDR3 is TGTGCCAGCAGCCCATATACCGGGACAGTGAACACTGAAGCTTTCTTT. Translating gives CASSPYTGTVNTEAFF.

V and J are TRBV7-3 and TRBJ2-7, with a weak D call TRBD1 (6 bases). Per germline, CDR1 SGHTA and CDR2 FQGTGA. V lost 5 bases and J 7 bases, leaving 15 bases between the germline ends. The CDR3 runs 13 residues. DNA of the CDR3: TGTGCCAGCAGCCCTTCACAGGGAAGGGAGCAGTACTTC. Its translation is CASSPSQGREQYF.

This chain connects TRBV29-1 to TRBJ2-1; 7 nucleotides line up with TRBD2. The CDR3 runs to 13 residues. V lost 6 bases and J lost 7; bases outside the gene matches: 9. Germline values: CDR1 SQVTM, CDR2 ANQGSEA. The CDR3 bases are TGCAGCGTCAAACGGACTAGTGGGAATGAGCAGTTCTTC. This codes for CSVKRTSGNEQFF.

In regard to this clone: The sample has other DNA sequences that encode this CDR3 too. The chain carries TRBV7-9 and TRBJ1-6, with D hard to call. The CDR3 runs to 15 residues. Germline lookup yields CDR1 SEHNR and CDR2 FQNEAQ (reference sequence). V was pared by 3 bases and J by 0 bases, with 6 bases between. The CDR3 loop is CASSLGSSYNSPLHF. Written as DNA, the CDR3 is TGTGCCAGCAGCTTGGGGAGCTCCTATAATTCACCCCTCCACTTT.

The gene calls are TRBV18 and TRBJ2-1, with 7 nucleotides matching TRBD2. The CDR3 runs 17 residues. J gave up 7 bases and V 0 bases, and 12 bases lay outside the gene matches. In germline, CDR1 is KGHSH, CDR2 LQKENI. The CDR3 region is CASSPPSVASGSNEQFF. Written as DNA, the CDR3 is TGTGCCAGCTCACCACCTTCTGTGGCTAGCGGATCGAATGAGCAGTTCTTC.

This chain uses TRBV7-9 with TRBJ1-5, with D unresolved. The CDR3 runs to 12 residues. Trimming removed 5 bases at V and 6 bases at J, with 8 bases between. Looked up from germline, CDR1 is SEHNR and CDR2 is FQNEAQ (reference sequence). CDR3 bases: TGTGCCAGCAGCATTTCAGGTCAGCCCCAGCATTTT. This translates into CASSISGQPQHF.

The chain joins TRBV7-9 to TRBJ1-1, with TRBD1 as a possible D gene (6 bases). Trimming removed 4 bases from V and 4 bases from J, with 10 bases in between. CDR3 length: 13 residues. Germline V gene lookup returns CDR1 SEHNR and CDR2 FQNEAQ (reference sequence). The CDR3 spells CASSSSGATEAFF. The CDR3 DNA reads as TGTGCCAGCAGCTCTTCAGGGGCCACTGAAGCTTTCTTT.